This T cell receptor beta chain was sequenced during a study of molecular identifiers for immune sequencing clone quantification. Notes on the study in general: More than 97% of effector molecules, versus under 1% of naive-cell molecules, belonged to clones above 20 RNA copies.

Germline V gene lookup returns CDR1 KGHSH and CDR2 LQKENI. The CDR3 covers 17 residues. V shed 2 bases and J shed 1 base, with 15 bases lying between them. Notes on this clonotype: Its antigen is undetermined.

Making the bulk TCR libraries relied on previously described methods and listed TCR primers. TCRdb passed the PCR reads through MiXCR, listing each CDR3 protein once. This sample has hundreds of thousands of distinct CDR3 sequences; roughly a quarter occur once, and the top ten carry about 0.7%. Sequenced input: naive CD8+ T cells from blood, with Jurkat cell RNA spiked in. Subset here: FACS-sorted CD8+CD4-CCR7+CD45RA+ naive T cells. The sequence was obtained from a human donor in good health. Some libraries in this study had Jurkat cell RNA spiked in. J is TRBJ1-3 and V is TRBV18, with a possible D match to TRBD1 (6 bases). This CDR3 reads CASSPEIRGVSGNTIYF. CDR3 DNA sequence: TGTGCCAGCTCACCAGAAATCAGGGGTGTATCTGGAAACACCATATATTTT.